This entry describes one T cell receptor beta chain. The CDR3 loop spans 16 amino acids. Germline V gene data show CDR1 as MDHEN and CDR2 as SYDVKM. The J segment lost 1 base and the V segment lost 6 bases, leaving 11 bases of the junction unmatched. The study sequenced TCR beta in blood CD8+ and CD4+ T cells. The sample belongs to a study of CD8 T cells in Susac syndrome. When the RNA was reverse transcribed, random hexamers were used with an input of 0.5 to 1 ug. Amplification of TCR beta CDR3 was carried out by immunoSEQ multiplex PCR, which covered 54 Vbeta and 13 Jbeta segments. TCRdb passed the immunoSEQ multiplex PCR reads through MiXCR, listing each CDR3 protein once. The sample yields roughly 84,000 distinct CDR3 sequences, about 96% seen once.

V and J are TRBV28 and TRBJ1-1, with TRBD1 matching over 7 bases. This receptor was identified in a human donor with Susac syndrome. Sequencing input: CD8+ T cells from PBMCs. The CDR3 DNA reads as TGTGCCAGCAGGAAACCGTACAGGGGCCCGAACACTGAAGCTTTCTTT. Amino acids: CASRKPYRGPNTEAFF.